This TCR beta chain stems from a study of T cells after somatic rescue of genetic block (dated by TCRdb to 2018 to 2020). In the study overall: The study assessed how robust, over the long term, a T-cell system was when the system had developed through somatic rescue of a genetic block in T-cell development.

To prepare the library, the immunoSEQ multiplex PCR assay was applied. TCRdb mirrors the immuneACCESS table, restricted to in-frame sequences. Some clones are absent from its copies; in checked studies, under half trace to an unresolved V gene, and the reason for the others is unknown. The sample table holds tens of thousands of clones, of which approximately 96% were seen once. Approximately 0.077% of the sample is in the top ten clones. The CDR3 spans 14 residues, from the cysteine through the phenylalanine. Of the read, only the CDR3 DNA is kept; its 42 bases are in frame from base 1. V and J are truncated by 3 bases and 5 bases respectively, leaving an intervening sequence of 13 bases. CDR1 and CDR2 are read off the germline V gene (reference sequence) as PRHDT and FYEKMQ. Regarding this clone: The target of this receptor is not known. The input lacks base qualities; no much larger clone sits a single base away.

The specimen was peripheral blood mononuclear cells (PBMCs). The sequence derives from a child under three years old. Recombination linked TRBV13 to TRBJ1-2; a weak D assignment points to TRBD1 (5 bases agree). The nucleotides are TGTGCCAGCAGCTTCAGGGACCCTCCTTATGGCTACACCTTC. This encodes CASSFRDPPYGYTF.